This note documents a single T cell receptor (beta chain) sequence. Its specificity is unknown. The data belong to a study of cytomegalovirus exposure and HLA in healthy donors. Study results and limitations: A later analysis associated around 17,000 TCR beta sequences with HLA alleles at a 0.05 false discovery rate.

The PCR employed 60 Vbeta primers together with 13 Jbeta primers. Sequenced by immunoSEQ multiplex PCR; TCRdb stores in-frame clones only, minus some. The data contain 82,000 or so clones, around 10% of them seen just once; the ten biggest clones take up more than 20%. This CDR3 has 13 amino acids. The V gene lost 5 bases and the J gene lost 3 bases, with 12 bases spanning the gap. Germline V gene lookup returns CDR1 GTSNPN and CDR2 SVGIG (reference sequence). Sequencing was done on a sample of PBMCs. This TCR came from a man between 60 and 75 years old in good health and CMV-seropositive. The V and J genes are TRBV30 and TRBJ2-3; maybe TRBD1 (7 bases). The CDR3 DNA is TGTGCCTGGCAGGGGGGAGTAACAGATACGCAGTATTTT. Its translation: CAWQGGVTDTQYF.